The clone carrying this TCR beta chain was found a few times. The antigen is not known. Trimming removed 6 bases from V and 0 bases from J; junction bases left unmatched: 10. Germline CDR1 is MNHEY and CDR2 is SVGEGT. The CDR3 sequence is 16 residues long. MiXCR, run by TCRdb on the reads, gives a single entry per CDR3 protein. This sample has 200,000 to 300,000 distinct CDR3 sequences, with roughly 15% found just once. This sample stems from a study of T cell repertoires in cytomegalovirus infection. General study results and limits: Dominating the ex vivo response were HLA-C-restricted CMV-specific TCR beta clonotypes. Totalled public TCR beta family frequency picked out people who carried CMV plus the relevant HLA.

The source material was PBMCs. This receptor was obtained from a human donor in good health (CMV status not recorded). Some clones in this sample may be carry-over from other donors' samples. The chain joins TRBV6-2 or TRBV6-3 to TRBJ2-7; 8 positions match TRBD2. CDR3 sequence: CASRIRGGALSYEQYF. CDR3 nucleotide sequence: TGTGCCAGCAGAATCCGGGGGGGTGCCCTCTCCTACGAGCAGTACTTC.